This T cell receptor beta chain originates from a study of T cell changes during pregnancy in multiple sclerosis. V was clipped by 5 bases and J by 1 base; unmatched bases: 6. The germline CDR1 and CDR2 sequences are MNHEY and SMNVEV (reference sequence). This CDR3 spans 15 amino acids. Generated by immunoSEQ multiplex PCR, the TCRdb table keeps only in-frame clones and is missing some. The data hold under 85,000 clones, with 90% observed a single time. V and J are TRBV27 and TRBJ1-2; 8 bases line up with TRBD1. This receptor was obtained from a female donor with multiple sclerosis, enrolled in a pregnancy study. The sample consisted of peripheral blood, taken in the third trimester of pregnancy. The CDR3 DNA reads TGTGCCAGCAGTATCCGGGACAGGCTTAACTATGGCTACACCTTC. This encodes CASSIRDRLNYGYTF.